The 28 T cell receptor beta chains listed next were all sequenced from one sample in a study of cytomegalovirus exposure and HLA in healthy donors (dated by TCRdb to 2016 to 2017). Receptors were amplified or captured by the immunoSEQ multiplex PCR assay. TCRdb took this table from immuneACCESS and kept in-frame rearrangements with V and J called. Such tables lack part of the clones; where checked against another copy, unresolved V genes explain under half of the gap, and the rest is unexplained. This sample is represented by about 220,000 clones; around nine tenths of them were singletons. The top ten hold approximately 1.1% of the sample. Sequencing was carried out using PBMCs. The source is a woman under 30 in good health and CMV-seronegative.

CDR3 region: CASSLSGAHNQPQHF. The CDR3 DNA reads TGCGCCAGCAGCTTGAGTGGGGCCCACAATCAGCCCCAGCATTTT. The V call is TRBV5-1, the J call TRBJ1-5; D perhaps matches TRBD1 (5 bases). V gave up 1 base and J gave up 3 bases, with 11 bases separating them. This CDR3 region has 15 residues. Germline loops: CDR1 SGHRS, CDR2 YFSETQ.

The CDR3 DNA is TGTGCCTGGAGTCCCCGACTAGCGGGAGGGCCCGGGGAGCTGTTTTTT. Protein sequence: CAWSPRLAGGPGELFF. The chain joins TRBV30 to TRBJ2-2; 14 bases fit TRBD2. V dropped 2 bases and J dropped 6; count of bases not matched to a gene: 5. Germline V lookup: CDR1 GTSNPN, CDR2 SVGIG (reference sequence). The CDR3 runs 16 residues.

This chain links TRBV5-4 with TRBJ1-1; 9 bases are a match to TRBD1. The germline V gene encodes CDR1 SGHNT and CDR2 YYREEE (reference sequence). The CDR3 runs 15 residues. The V gene end was trimmed by 7 bases and the J gene end by 3 bases; junction bases not matched to a gene: 10. The CDR3 DNA reads as TGTGCCAGCCGGGTGGACAGGGGAATAGACACTGAAGCTTTCTTT. Its protein is CASRVDRGIDTEAFF.

The chain recombines TRBV6-5 with TRBJ2-7, with D perhaps matching TRBD2 (6 bases). This CDR3 comprises 14 residues. V lost 1 base and J lost 1, with 8 bases in between. Per germline, CDR1 MNHEY and CDR2 SVGAGI. CDR3 region: CASSYYAGSYEQYF. CDR3 bases: TGTGCCAGCAGTTACTATGCGGGATCCTACGAGCAGTACTTC.

The rearrangement joins TRBV28 to TRBJ1-1; D is uncertain. The CDR3 length is 14 residues. Trimming left V 6 bases short and J 4 bases short, with 15 bases between. Germline values: CDR1 MDHEN, CDR2 SYDVKM. CDR3 nucleotide sequence: TGTGCCAGCAGCTCGGAGCTTATTGGCACTGAAGCTTTCTTT. Its translation: CASSSELIGTEAFF.

The chain has TRBV5-4 and TRBJ2-7; D not resolved. The CDR3 is 12 residues long. Trimming pared 1 base from V and 6 bases from J, leaving 8 bases between. Germline V CDR1 and CDR2: SGHNT, YYREEE (reference sequence). Here the CDR3 reads CASSLTVSEQYF. The CDR3 DNA is TGTGCCAGCAGCTTGACAGTTTCCGAGCAGTACTTC.

The chain carries TRBV18 and TRBJ1-1, with D unclear. V lost 1 base, J lost 7 bases, and 7 bases lay in between. Germline lookup yields CDR1 KGHSH and CDR2 LQKENI. The CDR3 has 12 amino acids. In DNA, the CDR3 is TGTGCCAGCTCACCACGTCAGATTGAAGCTTTCTTT. Translated: CASSPRQIEAFF.

The sample holds one count of this clone. The V gene is TRBV7-8, the J gene TRBJ2-5; 7 bases map to TRBD2. V shed 1 base, J shed 1 base, and the junction held 9 bases outside the gene matches. CDR1 SGHVS and CDR2 FQNEAQ come from the germline V gene. CDR3 length equals 17 residues. CDR3 sequence: CASSLGQVGGIQETQYF. The CDR3 bases are TGTGCCAGCAGCTTAGGGCAAGTGGGAGGGATCCAAGAGACCCAGTACTTC.

The CDR3 region is CASSDSGGGQPQHF. CDR3 in DNA: TGTGCCAGCAGTGACTCGGGTGGGGGCCAGCCCCAGCATTTT. The chain is built from TRBV25-1 and TRBJ1-5; D perhaps matches TRBD1 (6 bases). The V gene's germline CDR1 is MGHDK and CDR2 SYGVNS. Between the trimmed V and J ends, which lost 3 bases and 7 bases, there was a span of 13 bases. CDR3 length: 14 residues.

The CDR3 DNA follows: TGTGCCAGCTCACCAGACCAGAGACTAGCGGGAGGGAGGAATGAGCAGTTCTTC. Its protein product is CASSPDQRLAGGRNEQFF. The V call is TRBV18, the J call TRBJ2-1, with 14 bases aligning to TRBD2. Germline CDR1 reads KGHSH; CDR2 reads LQKENI. V shed 2 bases, J shed 7 bases, and the junction held 10 bases outside the gene matches. The CDR3 covers 18 residues. Looking up the rest from reference TRBV18 and TRBJ2-1 gives the full variable domain: NAGVMQNPRHLVRRRGQEARLRCSPMKGHSHVYWYRQLPEEGLKFMVYLQKENIIDESGMPKERFSAEFPKEGPSILRIQQVVRGDSAAYFCASSPDQRLAGGRNEQFFGPGTRLTVL.

Here the CDR3 DNA reads TGCGCCAGCAGCCAAGTGCGGGAGGGCCGCAATGAGCAGTTCTTC. This encodes CASSQVREGRNEQFF. The chain carries TRBV4-1 and TRBJ2-1; 9 bases are a match to TRBD2. The CDR3 is 15 residues long. J lost 6 bases, V lost 1 base, and 4 bases had no gene match. CDR1 and CDR2 (germline): MGHRA, YSYEKL.

This chain connects TRBV25-1 to TRBJ2-1, with 8 nucleotides matching TRBD1. The CDR3 runs to 15 residues. Germline CDR1 is MGHDK and CDR2 is SYGVNS. The junction had 7 bases not matched to a gene; V was cut back by 9 bases and J by 0 bases. The CDR3 DNA sequence: TGTGCCAGTCAGGGGGCGGGTATCTCCTACAATGAGCAGTTCTTC. This gives the protein CASQGAGISYNEQFF.

This rearrangement joins TRBV6-1 to TRBJ2-3, with 11 bases lining up with TRBD1. Unmatched junction bases numbered 3, after V lost 6 bases and J lost 4 bases. The CDR3 consists of 14 residues. CDR1 is MNHNS, CDR2 SASEGT, per germline. The chain's CDR3 is CASSGTGGPDTQYF. DNA for the CDR3: TGTGCCAGCAGCGGGACAGGGGGTCCAGATACGCAGTATTTT.

This chain uses TRBV18 with TRBJ2-5; D unclear. The CDR3 spans 12 residues. V lost 3 bases to trimming and J lost 4 bases, with 6 bases between them. Germline lookup yields CDR1 KGHSH and CDR2 LQKENI. DNA of the CDR3: TGTGCCAGCTCACCGCGGTCAGAGACCCAGTACTTC. This gives the protein CASSPRSETQYF.

J is TRBJ2-3 and V is TRBV19, with TRBD2 identical over 10 bases. Trimming took 4 bases from V and 2 from J; bases not matched to a gene: 3. This CDR3 region has 15 residues. From germline, CDR1 is LNHDA and CDR2 SQIVND (reference sequence). The CDR3 sequence is CASSTTSGHTDTQYF. CDR3 sequence (DNA): TGTGCCAGTAGTACGACTAGCGGGCACACAGATACGCAGTATTTT.

The chain combines TRBV25-1 with TRBJ2-2; 9 bases fit TRBD2. The CDR3 length is 16 residues. V dropped 4 bases and J dropped 1; count of bases not matched to a gene: 4. Per germline, CDR1 MGHDK and CDR2 SYGVNS. As DNA, the CDR3 is TGTGCCAGCAGTGTCCTGACTAGCGGGAACACCGGGGAGCTGTTTTTT. Translating gives CASSVLTSGNTGELFF.

The chain joins TRBV10-2 to TRBJ2-1; unclear D gene. This CDR3 spans 14 amino acids. V was cut by 4 bases and J by 6 bases, with 13 bases left in between. Germline values: CDR1 WSHSY, CDR2 SAAADI. DNA for the CDR3: TGCGCCAGCAGTGCTCGGTCGACGGGCAATGAGCAGTTCTTC. The encoded protein is CASSARSTGNEQFF.

This sequence joins TRBV5-1 and TRBJ2-3, with TRBD2 matching over 12 bases. The CDR3 is 16 residues long. V shed 3 bases, J shed 2 bases, and the junction held 4 bases outside the gene matches. The germline CDR1 and CDR2 sequences are SGHRS and YFSETQ. CDR3 sequence (DNA): TGCGCCAGCAGCTACAGGACTAGCGGGAACACAGATACGCAGTATTTT. This sequence encodes CASSYRTSGNTDTQYF.

The rearrangement joins TRBV5-1 to TRBJ1-5, with TRBD1 matching 7 bases. Germline V lookup: CDR1 SGHRS, CDR2 YFSETQ. The CDR3 has 14 residues. With V trimmed by 1 base and J by 5 bases, 3 bases remained unmatched. CDR3 in DNA: TGCGCCAGCAGCTTGAGAGGGGGCGATCAGCCCCAGCATTTT. Protein: CASSLRGGDQPQHF.

This chain links TRBV20-1 with TRBJ2-3, with unresolved D. Germline V gene sequence: CDR1 DFQATT, CDR2 SNEGSKA (reference sequence). Trimming shortened V by 7 bases and J by 4 bases, and 3 bases separated the two germline ends. The CDR3 consists of 9 residues. The CDR3: CSVADTQYF. The CDR3 DNA is TGCAGTGTAGCAGATACGCAGTATTTT.

The rearrangement joins TRBV6-1 to TRBJ1-2; D uncertain. This CDR3 has 14 amino acids. Trimming took 6 bases from V and 6 from J, leaving 17 bases between them. Germline V gene sequence: CDR1 MNHNS, CDR2 SASEGT. The CDR3 sequence: CASSFGREGDGYTF. The CDR3 nucleotides are TGTGCCAGCAGCTTTGGGAGGGAAGGAGATGGCTACACCTTC.

The rearrangement links TRBV4-2 to TRBJ1-5; 9 nucleotides line up with TRBD1. This CDR3 contains 15 residues. The germline V gene encodes CDR1 LGHNA and CDR2 YNFKEQ. V lost 6 bases and J lost 3; bases outside the gene matches: 6. The CDR3 sequence: CASRLDRGANQPQHF. DNA for the CDR3: TGTGCCAGCAGACTGGACAGGGGCGCCAATCAGCCCCAGCATTTT.

J is TRBJ1-6 and V is TRBV30; 8 nucleotides align to TRBD1. The germline gives CDR1 GTSNPN, CDR2 SVGIG (reference sequence). This CDR3 is 14 amino acids long. V shed 1 base, J shed 4 bases, and the junction held 0 bases outside the gene matches. This CDR3 is CAWSGTGYNSPLHF. For the CDR3, the DNA is TGTGCCTGGAGTGGGACAGGGTATAATTCACCCCTCCACTTT.

The chain has TRBV14 and TRBJ2-7, with 8 nucleotides matching TRBD2. J lost 3 bases, V lost 9 bases, and 7 bases had no gene match. Germline values: CDR1 SGHDN, CDR2 FVKESK. CDR3 length: 13 residues. CDR3: CARAPGLVYEQYF. The CDR3 DNA is TGTGCCAGGGCCCCGGGACTAGTCTACGAGCAGTACTTC. Complete variable domain (other parts from reference TRBV14 and TRBJ2-7): EAGVTQFPSHSVIEKGQTVTLRCDPISGHDNLYWYRRVMGKEIKFLLHFVKESKQDESGMPNNRFLAERTGGTYSTLKVQPAELEDSGVYFCARAPGLVYEQYFGPGTRLTVT.

CDR3 amino acids: CASSVAGVEGNSPLHF. CDR3 nucleotides: TGTGCCAGCAGCGTAGCAGGAGTAGAGGGTAATTCACCCCTCCACTTT. The J gene is TRBJ1-6, the V gene TRBV9; the D is unclear. V was trimmed by 0 bases and J by 6 bases, leaving 13 bases between them. The CDR3 has 16 amino acids. CDR1 and CDR2 (germline): SGDLS, YYNGEE.

This clone was recorded a few times. V and J are TRBV7-9 and TRBJ2-7; D may be TRBD1 (5 bases). With 2 bases removed from V and 2 bases from J, the gap between germline ends came to 10 bases. The CDR3 has 14 residues. Germline V CDR1 and CDR2: SEHNR, FQNEAQ (reference sequence). The CDR3 region has the DNA TGTGCCAGCAGCTTAAGGGGTTCTACCTACGAGCAGTACTTC. This sequence encodes CASSLRGSTYEQYF.

V gene TRBV14 combines with J gene TRBJ2-2, with 7 bases matching TRBD1. This CDR3 contains 19 residues. The V gene end was trimmed by 4 bases and the J gene end by 3 bases; junction bases not matched to a gene: 17. Germline V gene data show CDR1 as SGHDN and CDR2 as FVKESK. CDR3 sequence reads: CASSLPTGPGGSDTGELFF. For the CDR3, the DNA is TGTGCCAGCAGCCTCCCGACCGGGCCAGGGGGTAGCGACACCGGGGAGCTGTTTTTT.

Details on this clone: Within the sample, other DNA sequences also encode this same CDR3. V gene TRBV7-2 combines with J gene TRBJ2-5; D remains unclear. The CDR3 is 11 residues long. The V and J ends lost 3 bases and 4 bases respectively, with 3 bases between them. Germline V CDR1 and CDR2: SGHTA, FQGNSA. The CDR3 nucleotides are TGTGCCAGCAGCTTCAGAGAGACCCAGTACTTC. This gives the protein CASSFRETQYF.